Below, one TCR beta chain is given with its context. This specimen belongs to a study of blood T cell repertoires in COVID-19. Study overall: Acute and convalescent COVID-19 specimens originated in the United States, Italy and Spain. PBMCs, B-cell-depleted T cells, or T cells were the source of the cDNA or gDNA that made up the material.

The V end was cut by 1 base, the J end by 3 bases, with 13 bases between. The CDR3 extends over 15 amino acids. Looked up from germline, CDR1 is LGHNA and CDR2 is YNFKEQ. Authors' analysis steps: Estimated nucleated cell counts came from reference gene primer amplification. TCRdb's table, derived via immunoSEQ multiplex PCR, lists solely in-frame clones and lacks some. The DNA gave D and trimming, while V, J and clone size come from that table. The data contain 250,000 to 400,000 clones, 90% of them singletons. Patients in Seattle were enrolled during active infection, then followed longitudinally. The rearrangement joins TRBV4-2 to TRBJ2-7, with D possibly matching TRBD1 (6 bases). Sequenced input: peripheral blood. This clonotype was sampled from a woman in her thirties with COVID-19, enrolled during active disease. The CDR3 region has the DNA TGTGCCAGCAGCCAAGTAGCAGGGGTGGGCTACGAGCAGTACTTC. Translated: CASSQVAGVGYEQYF.